This note documents a single TCR beta chain sequence. The antigen remains unidentified. After removal of 8 bases from V and 7 bases from J, the junction contained 12 bases not matched to a gene. CDR3 size: 14 residues. CDR1 and CDR2 (germline): SEHNR, FQNEAQ (reference sequence). The data are from a study of cytomegalovirus exposure and HLA in healthy donors. This PCR relied on a set of 60 Vbeta primers and 13 Jbeta primers. The protocol was immunoSEQ multiplex PCR, while the TCRdb copy is restricted to in-frame clones and leaves out a portion. In the table there are 220,000 or so clones, approximately 85% of which are singletons. Whole-study results and caveats: The productive fraction for most TCR beta V segments was about 87% or about 30% in an earlier analysis. TCR beta chain V- and J-gene trimming was linked, in a later analysis, to a missense variant in DCLRE1C. As a later analysis showed, several of the most significant clusters appeared to be linked to common viral pathogens.

The gene calls are TRBV7-9 and TRBJ1-2, with 8 bases fitting TRBD1. The sequenced sample consisted of PBMCs. This TCR derives from a woman aged 40 to 50 in good health and CMV-seronegative. The CDR3 spells CASARAGGSSGYTF. The DNA of the CDR3 is TGTGCCAGCGCAAGGGCAGGGGGCTCTTCTGGCTACACCTTC.